This TCR beta chain was sequenced in a study of T-cell reconstitution after alpha-beta-depleted transplantation in children. Unique molecular identifiers were built into the TCRbeta library. MiXCR was run by TCRdb on the PCR reads, yielding one entry per CDR3 protein. The sample yields around 130,000 distinct CDR3 sequences, roughly 9% seen once. This CDR3 has 16 amino acids. Trimming pared 1 base from V and 5 bases from J, leaving 16 bases between. The germline V gene encodes CDR1 SEHNR and CDR2 FQNEAQ (reference sequence). The receptor's source is a girl under two years old who had a stem cell transplant for combined immunodeficiency, so the T cells may come from the graft donor. Here the sequenced sample was PBMCs, mostly from graft donor cells, taken 180 days after TCRalphabeta/CD19-depleted stem cell transplant. This sequence joins TRBV7-9 and TRBJ2-3; the D is unclear. The CDR3 protein is CASSLDWVLLGDTQYF. The CDR3 nucleotides read TGTGCCAGCAGCTTAGATTGGGTGCTCTTGGGAGATACGCAGTATTTT.